The rows below give T cell receptor beta chains drawn from one sample of a study of Ad26.COV2.S vaccination and SARS-CoV-2 variants. TCRdb's copy holds only in-frame clones and misses some; the assay was immunoSEQ multiplex PCR. Of approximately 460,000 clones listed, about 88% are singletons. The starting material was peripheral blood, obtained in a trial of Ad26.COV2.S vaccine versus placebo. The receptors here all came from a person between 18 and 65 years old who received the Ad26.COV2.S COVID-19 vaccine or a placebo. The CDR3 runs from the conserved cysteine through the conserved F or W. Fields, in order: clone size, V gene, J gene, D gene, CDR3 protein, CDR3 DNA. A D gene is named only where the DNA matches it firmly. A row's size may be missing; if present it is once, few, many or a size class.

NA	TRBV6-5	TRBJ2-7	TRBD2	CASSLYSGPTYEQYF	TGTGCCAGCAGTCTTTATAGCGGGCCCACCTACGAGCAGTACTTC
NA	TRBV27	TRBJ1-1	NA	CASSPAPYTEAFF	TGTGCCAGCAGTCCGGCCCCCTACACTGAAGCTTTCTTT
NA	TRBV2	TRBJ2-7	NA	CASTRVPGQYF	TGTGCCAGCACCCGGGTCCCTGGGCAGTACTTC
NA	TRBV3-1/TRBV3-2	TRBJ1-1	NA	CASSQGHRKNTEAFF	TGTGCCAGCAGCCAAGGGCACAGGAAGAACACTGAAGCTTTCTTT
once	TRBV9	TRBJ2-1	TRBD1	CASSVQGASNEQFF	TGTGCCAGCAGCGTTCAGGGGGCAAGTAATGAGCAGTTCTTC
NA	TRBV19	TRBJ1-2	TRBD1	CASTLGQTYGYTF	TGTGCCAGTACCTTGGGACAGACCTATGGCTACACCTTC
NA	TRBV4-1	TRBJ2-7	NA	CASSQDLSYEQYF	TGCGCCAGCAGCCAAGATCTGTCCTACGAGCAGTACTTC
once	TRBV19	TRBJ1-2	NA	CASTDIPTNYGYTF	TGTGCCAGTACCGACATACCCACTAACTATGGCTACACCTTC
NA	TRBV25-1	TRBJ1-1	NA	CASSDYAQLTEAFF	TGTGCCAGCAGTGATTATGCCCAACTCACTGAAGCTTTCTTT
NA	TRBV7-9	TRBJ2-5	TRBD1	CASSARRAGGETQYF	TGTGCCAGCAGCGCCCGCCGGGCAGGGGGAGAGACCCAGTACTTC
NA	TRBV4-3	TRBJ2-1	TRBD2	CASSQDLAGGRTYNEQFF	TGCGCCAGCAGCCAAGATTTAGCGGGGGGCCGAACGTACAATGAGCAGTTCTTC
once	TRBV28	TRBJ1-5	NA	CASSFEGPGQPQHF	TGTGCCAGCAGTTTCGAGGGGCCAGGTCAGCCCCAGCATTTT
NA	TRBV30	TRBJ2-1	TRBD2	CAWSPPGLAGNNEQFF	TGTGCCTGGAGTCCCCCGGGACTAGCGGGGAACAATGAGCAGTTCTTC
NA	TRBV11-2	TRBJ1-2	NA	CASSLEGDYGYTF	TGTGCCAGCAGCTTAGAGGGCGACTATGGCTACACCTTC
NA	TRBV6-2/TRBV6-3	TRBJ2-5	TRBD2	CASSRFAGVFTEETQYF	TGTGCCAGCAGCCGCTTTGCGGGAGTTTTTACTGAAGAGACCCAGTACTTC
NA	TRBV10-3	TRBJ2-2	NA	CASLSDSGDPGELFF	TGTGCCAGCTTGTCTGACAGTGGGGATCCCGGGGAGCTGTTTTTT